This paragraph covers one TCR beta chain sequence. Germline lookup yields CDR1 LGHDT and CDR2 YNNKEL (reference sequence). The CDR3 totals 14 residues. TCRdb re-called the 5' RACE reads and shows each CDR3 protein once, DNA omitted. The listing records some 330,000 distinct CDR3 sequences. The data originate from a study of monozygotic twins with inflammatory bowel disease. The chain recombines TRBV3-1 with TRBJ2-1; the D call of TRBD1 rests on TCRdb alone, since no DNA is present to check it. The material sequenced was blood. The TCR was taken from a human donor with ulcerative colitis or Crohn's disease, or a healthy co-twin of an affected twin (not recorded which). CDR3 sequence: CASSRRQGSNEQFF.